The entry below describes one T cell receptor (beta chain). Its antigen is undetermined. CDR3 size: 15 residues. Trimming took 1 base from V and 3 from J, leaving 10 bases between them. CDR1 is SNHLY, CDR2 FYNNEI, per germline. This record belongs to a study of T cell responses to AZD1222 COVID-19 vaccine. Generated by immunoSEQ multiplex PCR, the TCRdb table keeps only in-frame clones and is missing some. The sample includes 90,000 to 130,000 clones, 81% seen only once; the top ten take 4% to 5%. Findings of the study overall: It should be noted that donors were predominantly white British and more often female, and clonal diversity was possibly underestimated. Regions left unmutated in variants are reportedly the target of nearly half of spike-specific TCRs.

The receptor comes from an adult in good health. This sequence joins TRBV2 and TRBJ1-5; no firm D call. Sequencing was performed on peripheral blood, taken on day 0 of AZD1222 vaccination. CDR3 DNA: TGTGCCAGCAGTGAAGAAGCCTTGGTCAATCAGCCCCAGCATTTT. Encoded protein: CASSEEALVNQPQHF.